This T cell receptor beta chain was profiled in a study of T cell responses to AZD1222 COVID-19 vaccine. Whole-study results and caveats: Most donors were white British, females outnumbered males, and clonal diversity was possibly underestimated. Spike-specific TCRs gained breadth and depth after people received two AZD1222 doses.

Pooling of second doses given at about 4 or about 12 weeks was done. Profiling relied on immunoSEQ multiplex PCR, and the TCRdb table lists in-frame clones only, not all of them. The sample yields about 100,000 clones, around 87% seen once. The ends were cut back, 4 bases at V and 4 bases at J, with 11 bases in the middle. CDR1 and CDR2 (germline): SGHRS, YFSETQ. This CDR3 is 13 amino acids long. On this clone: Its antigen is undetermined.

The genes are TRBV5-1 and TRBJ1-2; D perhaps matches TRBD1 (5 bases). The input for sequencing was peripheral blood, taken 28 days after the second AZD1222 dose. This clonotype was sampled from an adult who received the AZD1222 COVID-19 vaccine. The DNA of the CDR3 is TGCGCCAGCAGCCCCGCGGGGGGCTATGGCTACACCTTC. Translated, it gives CASSPAGGYGYTF.